These T cell receptor beta chains were read from a single sample in a study of OX40 agonist ivuxolimab in advanced cancers. Produced via immunoSEQ multiplex PCR; TCRdb's table is partial and in-frame only. This table has 100,000 to 120,000 clones, roughly nine tenths appearing once. The sample consisted of CD4+ or CD8+ T cells sorted from blood, taken in a trial of the OX40 agonist ivuxolimab. These receptors all stem from an adult with an advanced solid tumor such as melanoma, head and neck, liver or kidney cancer. CDR3s include the opening cysteine and the closing phenylalanine or tryptophan. The order of the fields is D gene, V gene, J gene, CDR3 protein. D genes are given only for firm matches.

.,TRBV6-5,TRBJ2-7,CASSYLLYEQYF
TRBD2,TRBV5-1,TRBJ2-3,CASSLSAGGTDTQYF
.,TRBV7-9,TRBJ1-1,CAIPGGIEAFF
.,TRBV13,TRBJ1-4,CASSLAEGQNEKLFF
.,TRBV29-1,TRBJ2-1,CSVPDTREFF
TRBD1,TRBV15,TRBJ1-1,CATTRDRVVSTEAFF
TRBD2,TRBV28,TRBJ2-3,CASSLSLAGVADTQYF
TRBD1,TRBV6-5,TRBJ1-1,CASSFLRDSTEAFF
.,TRBV29-1,TRBJ1-1,CSGTANTEAFF
.,TRBV4-1,TRBJ2-2,CASSRPGSTGELFF
.,TRBV6-6,TRBJ1-1,CASSNLKDAEAFF
TRBD1,TRBV5-1,TRBJ2-1,CASSVDRDYNEQFF
TRBD2,TRBV10-3,TRBJ2-3,CAISERASGRTDTQYF
.,TRBV2,TRBJ2-2,CASSYGSQNTGELFF
.,TRBV23-1,TRBJ2-2,CASSWKVAGELFF
TRBD1,TRBV6-6,TRBJ1-1,CASSLGQLNTEAFF
.,TRBV7-3,TRBJ2-2,CASSLGTAGELFF
.,TRBV4-3,TRBJ1-5,CASSQAPGSNQPQHF
.,TRBV30,TRBJ2-6,CAWSVTGANVLTF
.,TRBV6-5,TRBJ1-1,CASSPRVGGRTGAFF
.,TRBV5-5,TRBJ1-1,CASSLFQTVNTEAFF
TRBD2,TRBV19,TRBJ2-3,CASSIGGGTDTQYF
.,TRBV7-2,TRBJ1-1,CASSFERRSTEAFF
TRBD2,TRBV4-3,TRBJ2-7,CASSQEPPTSGTAYEQYF